This TCR beta chain was recorded in a study of shared clonotypes between healthy human individuals. This CDR3 has 14 amino acids. After removal of 6 bases from V and 6 bases from J, the junction contained 6 bases not matched to a gene. Germline assignment: CDR1 SNHLY and CDR2 FYNNEI. In the case of this clone: Antigen: not known.

Data came from immunoSEQ multiplex PCR; TCRdb stores just in-frame clones and leaves some out. The sample comprises over a million clones, approximately 98.5% of which are singletons, and approximately 0.4% rests with the top ten. Study findings and constraints: Naive subsets typically showed greater estimated richness than memory subsets. Naive CD4 clonotypes overlapped across a few donors at about 5.3%.

The genes are TRBV2 and TRBJ2-7, with 12 bases fitting TRBD2. The sequenced material came from naive CD4+ T cells sorted from blood. Subset indicated: CD45RA+ positively selected. The sequence was collected from a man aged 25 to 45 in good health. The chain's CDR3 is CASRETSGRGEQYF. The CDR3 DNA reads TGTGCCAGCAGGGAGACTAGCGGGAGAGGCGAGCAGTACTTC.